One and the same sample provided the 19 T cell receptor beta chains below, sequenced in a study of OX40 agonist ivuxolimab in advanced cancers. Repertoires were generated with immunoSEQ multiplex PCR, while TCRdb's copy carries only in-frame clones and drops some. The repertoire holds about 53,000 clones, approximately 79% seen once, with 2% to 3% in the top ten. The specimen comprised CD4+ or CD8+ T cells sorted from blood, sampled in a trial of the OX40 agonist ivuxolimab. The receptors come from an adult with an advanced solid tumor such as melanoma, head and neck, liver or kidney cancer.

The chain links TRBV6-1 to TRBJ2-3, with 12 bases identical to TRBD2. This CDR3 is built from 15 residues. In germline, CDR1 is MNHNS, CDR2 SASEGT. The junction had 1 base not matched to a gene; V was cut back by 2 bases and J by 4 bases. The CDR3 protein is CASSELAGGADTQYF. CDR3 DNA sequence: TGTGCCAGCAGTGAACTAGCGGGAGGGGCAGATACGCAGTATTTT.

This clone was counted only a few times. The chain carries TRBV18 and TRBJ1-4, with D unresolved. The CDR3 totals 14 residues. CDR1 is KGHSH, CDR2 LQKENI, per germline. Trimming cost V 3 bases and J 8 bases, with 13 bases left between them. The CDR3 region is CASSPVDNREKLFF. DNA of the CDR3: TGTGCCAGCTCACCTGTCGACAATCGGGAAAAACTGTTTTTT.

The chain recombines TRBV7-9 with TRBJ2-3; 15 bases align to TRBD2. The V segment lost 5 bases and the J segment 1 base; nucleotides outside the gene matches: 4. The length of the CDR3 is 17 residues. Germline assignment: CDR1 SEHNR and CDR2 FQNEAQ (reference sequence). The CDR3 sequence: CASSRGLAGGRTDTQYF. The CDR3 DNA follows: TGTGCCAGCAGCCGTGGACTAGCGGGAGGGCGCACAGATACGCAGTATTTT.

This CDR3 is CASSLRRGPGEQYF. CDR3 bases: TGTGCCAGCAGCTTACGGAGGGGGCCTGGCGAGCAGTACTTC. The chain links TRBV5-8 to TRBJ2-7; D perhaps matches TRBD1 (7 bases). This CDR3 has 14 residues. Germline values: CDR1 SGHTS, CDR2 YDEGEE. The ends were cut back, 2 bases at V and 6 bases at J, with 15 bases in the middle.

The gene calls are TRBV7-9 and TRBJ1-6; tentatively, D is TRBD1 (5 bases). V shed 4 bases and J shed 8 bases, with 12 bases lying between them. The germline V gene encodes CDR1 SEHNR and CDR2 FQNEAQ (reference sequence). This CDR3 comprises 14 residues. The CDR3 is CASSYQGRDSPLHF. CDR3 sequence (DNA): TGTGCCAGCAGCTACCAGGGCAGGGATTCACCCCTCCACTTT.

J is TRBJ1-1 and V is TRBV9; D gene uncertain. This CDR3 contains 14 residues. V lost 0 bases and J 0 bases, leaving 6 bases between the germline ends. Germline lookup yields CDR1 SGDLS and CDR2 YYNGEE. Here the CDR3 DNA reads TGTGCCAGCAGCGTAGGTTGGATGAACACTGAAGCTTTCTTT. Protein sequence: CASSVGWMNTEAFF.

V gene TRBV6-5 combines with J gene TRBJ1-6; D may be TRBD1 (6 bases). V shed 0 bases and J shed 8 bases, with 11 bases lying between them. This CDR3 region has 15 residues. Germline CDR1 is MNHEY and CDR2 is SVGAGI. The CDR3 loop is CASSYSGRGDSPLHF. CDR3 nucleotide sequence: TGTGCCAGCAGTTACTCAGGCAGGGGTGATTCACCCCTCCACTTT.

The rearrangement uses TRBV4-3 and TRBJ1-2; D gene ambiguous. The CDR3 totals 15 residues. Germline V lookup: CDR1 LGHNA, CDR2 YSLEER. Trimming took 0 bases from V and 2 from J, leaving 10 bases between them. The CDR3: CASSQDEGRNYGYTF. In DNA, the CDR3 is TGCGCCAGCAGCCAAGATGAGGGCAGAAACTATGGCTACACCTTC.

The chain has TRBV19 and TRBJ2-7; possible D gene TRBD1, 6 bases. Trimming removed 2 bases from V and 3 bases from J, with 14 bases in between. The germline CDR1 and CDR2 sequences are LNHDA and SQIVND (reference sequence). The CDR3 consists of 15 residues. The CDR3 sequence: CASSISRQGNYEQYF. Written as DNA, the CDR3 is TGTGCCAGTAGTATAAGTCGGCAGGGGAACTACGAGCAGTACTTC.

The CDR3 DNA reads TGTGCCAGTAAAGGGCTCATGAACACTGAAGCTTTCTTT. As protein: CASKGLMNTEAFF. The chain employs TRBV19 and TRBJ1-1; D remains unclear. Germline V gene data show CDR1 as LNHDA and CDR2 as SQIVND (reference sequence). Trimming left V 7 bases short and J 0 bases short, with 9 bases between. The length of the CDR3 is 13 residues.

Many counts were recorded for this clone. The J gene is TRBJ2-7, the V gene TRBV15; no definite D call. V was clipped by 5 bases and J by 3 bases, with 8 bases between them. The CDR3 has 12 residues. CDR1 and CDR2 from the germline V gene are LNHNV and YYDKDF (reference sequence). As DNA, the CDR3 is TGTGCCACCAGCGAGCAGAGCTACGAGCAGTACTTC. Translating it yields CATSEQSYEQYF.

The chain's CDR3 is CASSPTGTKGNIQYF. In DNA, the CDR3 is TGTGCCAGCAGCCCAACCGGGACAAAGGGGAACATTCAGTACTTC. This sequence joins TRBV7-2 and TRBJ2-4, with a weak D call TRBD1 (6 bases). Germline loops: CDR1 SGHTA, CDR2 FQGNSA. V gave up 5 bases and J gave up 7 bases, with 18 bases separating them. The CDR3 consists of 15 residues.

CDR3 in DNA: TGTGCCAGCACTCCCTCAATCGGCATCTATGGCTACACCTTC. It encodes CASTPSIGIYGYTF. The chain recombines TRBV28 with TRBJ1-2; D is unresolved. Trimming pared 7 bases from V and 4 bases from J, leaving 16 bases between. The CDR3 extends over 14 amino acids. The V gene's germline CDR1 is MDHEN and CDR2 SYDVKM.

J is TRBJ2-3 and V is TRBV15; D call uncertain. This CDR3 spans 14 amino acids. CDR1 LNHNV and CDR2 YYDKDF come from the germline V gene (reference sequence). V was pared by 5 bases and J by 0 bases, with 9 bases between. This CDR3 reads CATSLDRSTDTQYF. CDR3 bases: TGTGCCACCAGCCTTGACCGTAGCACAGATACGCAGTATTTT.

This chain links TRBV7-9 with TRBJ1-2, with 7 nucleotides matching TRBD1. V lost 5 bases and J lost 6; bases outside the gene matches: 15. The CDR3 extends over 16 amino acids. Germline assignment: CDR1 SEHNR and CDR2 FQNEAQ (reference sequence). CDR3 nucleotide sequence: TGTGCCAGCAGCCCATTTAGACAGGGACTCCAACATGGCTACACCTTC. Amino acid sequence: CASSPFRQGLQHGYTF.

This chain connects TRBV2 to TRBJ1-2; 10 nucleotides line up with TRBD1. J gave up 5 bases and V 7 bases, and 7 bases lay outside the gene matches. The CDR3 is 14 amino acids. Germline V gene data show CDR1 as SNHLY and CDR2 as FYNNEI. The CDR3 coding sequence is TGTGCCAGCACCGCGCGGACAGGGGGTTATGGCTACACCTTC. Its translation is CASTARTGGYGYTF.

This rearrangement joins TRBV19 to TRBJ1-5, with a possible D match to TRBD1 (6 bases). CDR1 and CDR2 (germline): LNHDA, SQIVND (reference sequence). This CDR3 has 13 residues. Trimming cost V 3 bases and J 10 bases, with 13 bases left between them. The DNA for the CDR3 is TGTGCCAGTAGTATGGACAGCCCGATCCCCCAGCATTTT. The encoded protein is CASSMDSPIPQHF.

The chain couples TRBV10-3 to TRBJ2-3, with D perhaps TRBD2 (6 bases). Looked up from germline, CDR1 is ENHRY and CDR2 is SYGVKD. There are 16 residues in the CDR3. V dropped 7 bases and J dropped 1 base, with 18 bases sitting between them. The DNA of the CDR3 is TGTGCCATCACGTTGGAGGGGCCGCCCCGCACAGATACGCAGTATTTT. It translates to CAITLEGPPRTDTQYF.

V is TRBV19 and J is TRBJ2-2, with D possibly called TRBD1 or TRBD2 (5 bases each). CDR1 and CDR2 from the germline V gene are LNHDA and SQIVND (reference sequence). The CDR3 totals 13 residues. Trimming took 7 bases from V and 8 from J, leaving 14 bases between them. The CDR3 region is CASNTGLLGELFF. In DNA form, the CDR3 reads TGTGCCAGTAACACAGGACTCTTAGGGGAGCTGTTTTTT.